These T cell receptor beta chains were read from a single sample in a study of cytomegalovirus exposure and HLA in healthy donors. Clones were read by immunoSEQ multiplex PCR, and TCRdb kept only the in-frame ones, dropping some. The profile covers about 110,000 clones, with roughly 70% appearing a single time and 12% to 15% taken by the ten largest. Material for sequencing was PBMCs. The receptors here all came from a woman in her 40s in good health and CMV-seropositive. The CDR3 runs from the conserved cysteine through the conserved F or W. The D gene is left open where the match is weak. The size entry is marked missing in some rows and otherwise reads once, few, many or a size class.

V gene: TRBV28
D gene: TRBD1
clone size: once
J gene: TRBJ2-7
CDR3 DNA: TGTGCCAGCACCCCGGGACAGACCTACGAGCAGTACTTC
CDR3 protein: CASTPGQTYEQYF

V gene: TRBV4-1
D gene: TRBD1
clone size: NA
J gene: TRBJ1-1
CDR3 DNA: TGCGCCAGCAGCCAAGATTCGGGGCAGGGGGCGAGGACTGAAGCTTTCTTT
CDR3 protein: CASSQDSGQGARTEAFF

V gene: TRBV4-1
D gene: TRBD1
clone size: NA
J gene: TRBJ2-4
CDR3 DNA: TGCGCCAGCAGTCCAACAGGGGCGGCCAAAAACATTCAGTACTTC
CDR3 protein: CASSPTGAAKNIQYF

V gene: TRBV18
D gene: NA
clone size: NA
J gene: TRBJ1-1
CDR3 DNA: TGTGCCAGCTCCCGTCAGGGGCAACTTGAAGCTTTCTTT
CDR3 protein: CASSRQGQLEAFF

V gene: TRBV6-5
D gene: NA
clone size: once
J gene: TRBJ1-3
CDR3 DNA: TGTGCCAGCAGGCAGGGCCCACTCGGAAACACCATATATTTT
CDR3 protein: CASRQGPLGNTIYF

V gene: TRBV7-9
D gene: NA
clone size: NA
J gene: TRBJ1-3
CDR3 DNA: TGTGCCAGCAGCCAAGGGGAGGTTCTCTCTGGAAACACCATATATTTT
CDR3 protein: CASSQGEVLSGNTIYF

V gene: TRBV15
D gene: NA
clone size: NA
J gene: TRBJ1-5
CDR3 DNA: TGTGCCACCAGCAGGGCGGCAGGGAATCAGCCCCAGCATTTT
CDR3 protein: CATSRAAGNQPQHF

V gene: TRBV2
D gene: NA
clone size: NA
J gene: TRBJ1-2
CDR3 DNA: TGTGCCAGCAGTGGGAGCTATGGCTACACCTTC
CDR3 protein: CASSGSYGYTF

V gene: TRBV30
D gene: TRBD2
clone size: NA
J gene: TRBJ2-3
CDR3 DNA: TGTGCCTGGAGTCTAGCGGGGGGGCGGGGGACGCAGTATTTT
CDR3 protein: CAWSLAGGRGTQYF

V gene: TRBV7-2
D gene: NA
clone size: few
J gene: TRBJ2-5
CDR3 DNA: TGTGCCAGCAGCACCCACAGGGTAGAGACCCAGTACTTC
CDR3 protein: CASSTHRVETQYF

V gene: TRBV5-1
D gene: NA
clone size: few
J gene: TRBJ2-3
CDR3 DNA: TGCGCCAGCAGGCCGGACAGTAGCACAGATACGCAGTATTTT
CDR3 protein: CASRPDSSTDTQYF

V gene: TRBV29-1
D gene: TRBD2
clone size: NA
J gene: TRBJ2-5
CDR3 DNA: TGCAGCCTAGAGCGGGGGGGAAGAAGGACCCAGTACTTC
CDR3 protein: CSLERGGRRTQYF

V gene: TRBV18
D gene: NA
clone size: NA
J gene: TRBJ1-2
CDR3 DNA: TGTGCCAGCTCACCAGGAGGCCCACGCGGAGGCTATGGCTACACCTTC
CDR3 protein: CASSPGGPRGGYGYTF

V gene: TRBV9
D gene: TRBD1
clone size: NA
J gene: TRBJ1-3
CDR3 DNA: TGTGCCAGCAGCCGGGATCCGGGACAGGGGGCGGGAAACACCATATATTTT
CDR3 protein: CASSRDPGQGAGNTIYF

V gene: TRBV30
D gene: NA
clone size: NA
J gene: TRBJ2-3
CDR3 DNA: TGTGCCTGGAGTGGCCGGCAAGGGGGTGCAGATACGCAGTATTTT
CDR3 protein: CAWSGRQGGADTQYF

V gene: TRBV27
D gene: TRBD1
clone size: NA
J gene: TRBJ2-5
CDR3 DNA: TGTGCCAGCAGTTTATCGGGGCCGGGACAGGGAGTGGGGTTCCAAGAGACCCAGTACTTC
CDR3 protein: CASSLSGPGQGVGFQETQYF

V gene: TRBV19
D gene: NA
clone size: NA
J gene: TRBJ2-3
CDR3 DNA: TGTGCCAGTAGTGAGGGGGAAGCTAACACAGATACGCAGTATTTT
CDR3 protein: CASSEGEANTDTQYF

V gene: TRBV28
D gene: TRBD1
clone size: NA
J gene: TRBJ1-6
CDR3 DNA: TGTGCCAGCAGTCCCGAACAGGGGTACAATTCACCCCTCCACTTT
CDR3 protein: CASSPEQGYNSPLHF

V gene: TRBV6-1
D gene: NA
clone size: NA
J gene: TRBJ1-6
CDR3 DNA: TGTGCCAGCAGTGAGACAGTAGAGAATAATTCACCCCTCCACTTT
CDR3 protein: CASSETVENNSPLHF

V gene: TRBV10-3
D gene: TRBD1
clone size: NA
J gene: TRBJ1-6
CDR3 DNA: TGTGCCATCAGCCGACAGGGGGCAAGTAATTCACCCCTCCACTTT
CDR3 protein: CAISRQGASNSPLHF

V gene: TRBV2
D gene: TRBD1
clone size: NA
J gene: TRBJ2-7
CDR3 DNA: TGTGCCAGCGCAACCACCCGGGACAGGGGTTGGTACGAGCAGTACTTC
CDR3 protein: CASATTRDRGWYEQYF

V gene: TRBV27
D gene: NA
clone size: NA
J gene: TRBJ1-1
CDR3 DNA: TGTGCCAGCAGTTTTGGGCAGGGGCGAGCTTTCTTT
CDR3 protein: CASSFGQGRAFF

V gene: TRBV14
D gene: NA
clone size: once
J gene: TRBJ1-6
CDR3 DNA: TGTGCCAGCAGCCGGAACAGGGTGGCATATAATTCACCCCTCCACTTT
CDR3 protein: CASSRNRVAYNSPLHF

V gene: TRBV30
D gene: NA
clone size: NA
J gene: TRBJ1-3
CDR3 DNA: TGTGCCTGGAGTGTACCGGGTTTGAACCTCCGTCCTGGAAACACCATATATTTT
CDR3 protein: CAWSVPGLNLRPGNTIYF

V gene: TRBV6-5
D gene: NA
clone size: few
J gene: TRBJ1-5
CDR3 DNA: TGTGCCAGCAGCGAAGGGGGTCAGCCCCAGCATTTT
CDR3 protein: CASSEGGQPQHF

V gene: TRBV5-1
D gene: TRBD2
clone size: NA
J gene: TRBJ2-1
CDR3 DNA: TGCGCCAGCAGCCAGAGGGGCGGGGGGGCTAGGGAGCAGTTCTTC
CDR3 protein: CASSQRGGGAREQFF

V gene: TRBV5-1
D gene: NA
clone size: NA
J gene: TRBJ1-5
CDR3 DNA: TGCGCCAGCAGCTTGGGGCAGGGGAGCAATCAGCCCCAGCATTTT
CDR3 protein: CASSLGQGSNQPQHF

V gene: TRBV27
D gene: TRBD2
clone size: NA
J gene: TRBJ2-5
CDR3 DNA: TGTGCCAGCAGTTTATCGGCTAGCGGCACCCAAGAGACCCAGTACTTC
CDR3 protein: CASSLSASGTQETQYF

V gene: TRBV4-1
D gene: NA
clone size: few
J gene: TRBJ1-4
CDR3 DNA: TGCGCCAGCAGCCAAGGGGGAGGGGGTTCTAATGAAAAACTGTTTTTT
CDR3 protein: CASSQGGGGSNEKLFF

V gene: TRBV7-3
D gene: NA
clone size: few
J gene: TRBJ2-1
CDR3 DNA: TGTGCCAGCAGCCCGATCATTAGGACTAAGCTGTTCTTC
CDR3 protein: CASSPIIRTKLFF

V gene: TRBV4-3
D gene: TRBD1
clone size: few
J gene: TRBJ2-6
CDR3 DNA: TGCGCCAGCAGCCAAGAGACAGGGTCGGGGGCCAACGTCCTGACTTTC
CDR3 protein: CASSQETGSGANVLTF

V gene: TRBV6-5
D gene: NA
clone size: medium-sized
J gene: TRBJ2-6
CDR3 DNA: TGTGCCAGCAGTTTGAGTGGGGCCAACGTCCTGACTTTC
CDR3 protein: CASSLSGANVLTF

V gene: TRBV29-1
D gene: TRBD2
clone size: NA
J gene: TRBJ2-1
CDR3 DNA: TGCAGCGTTTCAATTGGGACTAACTGGGGGGATGAGCAGTTCTTC
CDR3 protein: CSVSIGTNWGDEQFF

V gene: TRBV30
D gene: NA
clone size: NA
J gene: TRBJ1-5
CDR3 DNA: TGTGCCTGGTCTACGGGATTAAGCAATCAGCCCCAGCATTTT
CDR3 protein: CAWSTGLSNQPQHF

V gene: TRBV19
D gene: NA
clone size: NA
J gene: TRBJ1-1
CDR3 DNA: TGTGCCAGTAGCCCCTATCGGCGGGGTCTAATGAACACTGAAGCTTTCTTT
CDR3 protein: CASSPYRRGLMNTEAFF

V gene: TRBV9
D gene: NA
clone size: NA
J gene: TRBJ2-3
CDR3 DNA: TGTGCCAGCAGCCTAGGGGAAGGTTCAGCGGGTACGCAGTATTTT
CDR3 protein: CASSLGEGSAGTQYF

V gene: TRBV4-2
D gene: TRBD1
clone size: NA
J gene: TRBJ2-1
CDR3 DNA: TGTGCCAGCAGCCAACCAGGACAGGGGACGGGGTACAATGAGCAGTTCTTC
CDR3 protein: CASSQPGQGTGYNEQFF

V gene: TRBV29-1
D gene: NA
clone size: NA
J gene: TRBJ2-7
CDR3 DNA: TGCAGCGTCCGCGGCAGTATTTACGAGCAGTACTTC
CDR3 protein: CSVRGSIYEQYF

V gene: TRBV5-4
D gene: TRBD1
clone size: NA
J gene: TRBJ1-2
CDR3 DNA: TGTGCCAGCAGCTCAAAGGACAGGATCTATGGCTACACCTTC
CDR3 protein: CASSSKDRIYGYTF

V gene: TRBV28
D gene: TRBD1
clone size: NA
J gene: TRBJ1-2
CDR3 DNA: TGTGCCAGCAGCGCCCCGGGACAGGGGGGTTATGGCTACACCTTC
CDR3 protein: CASSAPGQGGYGYTF

V gene: TRBV11-1
D gene: TRBD1
clone size: few
J gene: TRBJ1-5
CDR3 DNA: TGTGCCAGCAGCATGGACAGGGGACAGCCCCAGCATTTT
CDR3 protein: CASSMDRGQPQHF

V gene: TRBV9
D gene: NA
clone size: NA
J gene: TRBJ1-5
CDR3 DNA: TGTGCCAGCAGCGTAGAAGGGAGCGGGCAGCCCCAGCATTTT
CDR3 protein: CASSVEGSGQPQHF

V gene: TRBV9
D gene: NA
clone size: NA
J gene: TRBJ2-2
CDR3 DNA: TGTGCCAGCAGCTCAACACAACAGGGTTTCGGGGAGCTGTTTTTT
CDR3 protein: CASSSTQQGFGELFF

V gene: TRBV19
D gene: TRBD1
clone size: once
J gene: TRBJ1-1
CDR3 DNA: TGTGCCAGTAGTATAGATCTCAGGGGACAGACTGAAGCTTTCTTT
CDR3 protein: CASSIDLRGQTEAFF

V gene: TRBV30
D gene: NA
clone size: NA
J gene: TRBJ2-6
CDR3 DNA: TGTGCCTGGAGTGTATCTAACTCTGGGGCCAACGTCCTGACTTTC
CDR3 protein: CAWSVSNSGANVLTF

V gene: TRBV7-9
D gene: NA
clone size: NA
J gene: TRBJ1-3
CDR3 DNA: TGTGCCAGCAGCTTATGGGCAGCTGGAAACACCATATATTTT
CDR3 protein: CASSLWAAGNTIYF

V gene: TRBV5-1
D gene: TRBD1
clone size: NA
J gene: TRBJ1-1
CDR3 DNA: TGCGCCAGCCAGGGACAGGGGGCTGAAGCTTTCTTT
CDR3 protein: CASQGQGAEAFF

V gene: TRBV30
D gene: NA
clone size: NA
J gene: TRBJ1-1
CDR3 DNA: TGTGCCTGGAATAGAGGAAGTAATGTGCTTTTCTTT
CDR3 protein: CAWNRGSNVLFF

V gene: TRBV6-4
D gene: NA
clone size: NA
J gene: TRBJ1-1
CDR3 DNA: TGTGCCAGCAGTGAATTTTTATCCCCGCTCGGTGAAGCTTTCTTT
CDR3 protein: CASSEFLSPLGEAFF

V gene: TRBV5-4
D gene: NA
clone size: NA
J gene: TRBJ2-2
CDR3 DNA: TGTGCCAGCAGCCATAGCAGGGGAGCGAATACCGGGGAGCTGTTTTTT
CDR3 protein: CASSHSRGANTGELFF

V gene: TRBV21-1
D gene: NA
clone size: NA
J gene: TRBJ2-6
CDR3 DNA: TGTGCCAGCAGCCATACACAACAGGGGGCTCCTGGGGCCAACGTCCTGACTTTC
CDR3 protein: CASSHTQQGAPGANVLTF

V gene: TRBV7-6
D gene: TRBD1
clone size: NA
J gene: TRBJ2-1
CDR3 DNA: TGTGCCAGCAGCTGGACAGGGGACCACTACAATGAGCAGTTCTTC
CDR3 protein: CASSWTGDHYNEQFF

V gene: TRBV5-8
D gene: NA
clone size: NA
J gene: TRBJ1-3
CDR3 DNA: TGTGCCAGCAGCCTCAGGGTGGGTGGAAACACCATATATTTT
CDR3 protein: CASSLRVGGNTIYF